A selection of T cell receptor beta chains follows, all from one sample in a study of regulatory T cells in long-lasting Graves disease. Via MiXCR, TCRdb re-called the multiplex PCR reads, giving one row per CDR3 protein. The data hold about 620,000 distinct CDR3 sequences, with approximately 15% observed a single time. In addition, the sample was reused for a study of T cells in Graves' hyperthyroidism and ophthalmopathy.

This specimen consisted of peripheral blood mononuclear cells (PBMCs), obtained at new diagnosis, from a patient treated with antithyroid drugs. These receptors originate from a woman in her 30s with Graves disease. The CDR3 runs from the conserved cysteine through the conserved F or W. The D gene is left open where the match is weak. Clone size is stated in some rows and not others, as once, few, many or a class when expanded.

v_gene: TRBV28
d_gene: -
j_gene: TRBJ2-1
abundance: many
CDR3aa: CASSDTERPYNEQFF
CDR3nt: TGTGCCAGCAGCGATACCGAAAGACCCTACAATGAGCAGTTCTTC

v_gene: TRBV4-1
d_gene: -
j_gene: TRBJ2-5
abundance: -
CDR3aa: CASSQETGRIQETQYF
CDR3nt: TGCGCCAGCAGCCAAGAAACGGGACGGATCCAAGAGACCCAGTACTTC

v_gene: TRBV2
d_gene: -
j_gene: TRBJ2-1
abundance: many
CDR3aa: CASSGDSAYNEQFF
CDR3nt: TGTGCCAGCAGTGGTGACAGCGCCTACAATGAGCAGTTCTTC

v_gene: TRBV30
d_gene: -
j_gene: TRBJ1-6
abundance: few
CDR3aa: CAWKSQAAVNSPLHF
CDR3nt: TGTGCCTGGAAAAGCCAGGCGGCGGTGAATTCACCCCTCCACTTT

v_gene: TRBV28
d_gene: -
j_gene: TRBJ1-5
abundance: many
CDR3aa: CASSFRRGLQPQHF
CDR3nt: TGTGCCAGCAGTTTTCGGAGGGGCTTACAGCCCCAGCATTTT

v_gene: TRBV5-4
d_gene: -
j_gene: TRBJ1-1
abundance: -
CDR3aa: CASSSESEAFF
CDR3nt: TGTGCCAGCAGCTCAGAATCTGAAGCTTTCTTT

v_gene: TRBV12-3/TRBV12-4
d_gene: TRBD1
j_gene: TRBJ1-2
abundance: many
CDR3aa: CASASSSGGGGYTF
CDR3nt: TGTGCCAGCGCCTCCTCCTCAGGGGGCGGGGGCTACACCTTC

v_gene: TRBV28
d_gene: -
j_gene: TRBJ2-5
abundance: many
CDR3aa: CASSSPRAGQETQYF
CDR3nt: TGTGCCAGCAGTTCTCCCCGGGCAGGCCAAGAGACCCAGTACTTC

v_gene: TRBV12-3/TRBV12-4
d_gene: -
j_gene: TRBJ1-5
abundance: many
CDR3aa: CATSSDSQRNQPQHF
CDR3nt: TGTGCCACTTCCTCGGACAGCCAACGAAATCAGCCCCAGCATTTT

v_gene: TRBV20-1
d_gene: TRBD2
j_gene: TRBJ2-4
abundance: few
CDR3aa: CSARVIAGGVLQYF
CDR3nt: TGCAGTGCTAGAGTGATAGCGGGAGGGGTTCTTCAGTACTTC